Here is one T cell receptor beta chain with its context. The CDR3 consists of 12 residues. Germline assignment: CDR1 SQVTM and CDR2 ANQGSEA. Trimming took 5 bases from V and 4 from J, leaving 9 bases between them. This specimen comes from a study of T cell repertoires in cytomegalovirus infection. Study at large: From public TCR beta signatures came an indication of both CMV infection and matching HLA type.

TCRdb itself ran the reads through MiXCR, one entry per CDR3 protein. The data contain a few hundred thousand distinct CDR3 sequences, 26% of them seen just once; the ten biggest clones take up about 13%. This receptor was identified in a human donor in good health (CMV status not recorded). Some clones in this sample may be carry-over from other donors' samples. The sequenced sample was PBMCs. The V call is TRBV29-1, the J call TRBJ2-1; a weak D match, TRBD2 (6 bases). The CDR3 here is CSVPGVYNEQFF. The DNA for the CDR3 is TGCAGCGTTCCGGGAGTGTACAATGAGCAGTTCTTC.